This TCR beta chain was captured by sequencing in a study of Graves' ophthalmopathy and Graves' hyperthyroidism. Unmatched junction bases numbered 4, after V lost 8 bases and J lost 3 bases. This CDR3 has 14 residues. Study results and limitations: Built on 13 signatures, a model told ophthalmopathy apart from stable hyperthyroidism with over 85% sensitivity and approximately 81% specificity.

This clonotype was counted at least ten times. The antigen is unknown. For repertoire sequencing, the TCR beta CDR3 regions were amplified from RNA transcripts. After a first-round RT-PCR with HTBI primers, a second-round multiplex PCR was run. TCRdb called the multiplex PCR reads again in MiXCR, with one record for every CDR3 protein. In the table there are a few hundred thousand distinct CDR3 sequences, 15% to 20% of which are singletons. Ophthalmopathy donors were characterized by moderate-to-severe activity, CAS of at least 3, NOSPECS of at least 4, and duration under 3 months. The sequence came from an adult man with Graves' ophthalmopathy. V gene TRBV12-3 or TRBV12-4 combines with J gene TRBJ2-2, with 9 bases lining up with TRBD1. Sequenced material: peripheral blood. As DNA, the CDR3 is TGTGCCAGCCTCGGGACAGGGCACACCGGGGAGCTGTTTTTT. Translating gives CASLGTGHTGELFF.